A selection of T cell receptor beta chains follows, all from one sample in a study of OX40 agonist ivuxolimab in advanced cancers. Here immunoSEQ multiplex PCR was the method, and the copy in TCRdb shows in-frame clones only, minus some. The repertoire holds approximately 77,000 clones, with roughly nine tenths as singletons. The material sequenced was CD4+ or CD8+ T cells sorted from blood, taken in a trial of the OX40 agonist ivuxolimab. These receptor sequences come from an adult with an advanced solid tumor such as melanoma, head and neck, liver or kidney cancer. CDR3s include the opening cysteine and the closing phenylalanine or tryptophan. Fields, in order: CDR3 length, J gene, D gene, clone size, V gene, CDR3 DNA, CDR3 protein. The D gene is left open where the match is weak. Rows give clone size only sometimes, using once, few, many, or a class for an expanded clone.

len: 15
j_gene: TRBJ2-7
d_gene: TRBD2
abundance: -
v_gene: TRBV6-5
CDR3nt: TGTGCCAGCAGTTACTCGGGGACTAGCGATTACGAGCAGTACTTC
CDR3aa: CASSYSGTSDYEQYF

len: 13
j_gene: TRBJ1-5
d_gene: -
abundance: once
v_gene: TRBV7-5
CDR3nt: TGTGCCAGAAGCTGGGACAGGAATCAGCCCCAGCATTTT
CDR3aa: CARSWDRNQPQHF

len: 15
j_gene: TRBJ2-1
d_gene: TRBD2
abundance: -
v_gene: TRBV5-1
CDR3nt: TGCGCCAGCAGTCTGAGACTAGCGGGAGCCAATGAGCAGTTCTTC
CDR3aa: CASSLRLAGANEQFF

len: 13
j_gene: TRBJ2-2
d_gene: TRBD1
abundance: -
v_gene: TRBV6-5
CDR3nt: TGTGCCAGCAGTGGTCAGGGGGCCGGGGAGCTGTTTTTT
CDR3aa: CASSGQGAGELFF

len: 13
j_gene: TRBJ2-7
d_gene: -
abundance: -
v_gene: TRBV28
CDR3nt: TGTGCCAGCAGCCCATCAGTCTCGAGGGAGCAGTACTTC
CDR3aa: CASSPSVSREQYF

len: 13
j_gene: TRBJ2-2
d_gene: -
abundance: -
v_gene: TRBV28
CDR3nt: TGTGCCAGCAGTTTACGTAACACCGGGGAGCTGTTTTTT
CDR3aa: CASSLRNTGELFF

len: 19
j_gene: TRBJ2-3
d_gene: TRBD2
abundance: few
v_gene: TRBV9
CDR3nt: TGTGCCAGCAGCGTAGCCCCGGGGACTAGCGATCCTAGCACAGATACGCAGTATTTT
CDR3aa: CASSVAPGTSDPSTDTQYF

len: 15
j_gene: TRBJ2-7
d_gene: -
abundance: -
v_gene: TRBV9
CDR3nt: TGTGCCAGCAGCGAAATGCCTAGCGAGCCCTACGAGCAGTACTTC
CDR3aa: CASSEMPSEPYEQYF

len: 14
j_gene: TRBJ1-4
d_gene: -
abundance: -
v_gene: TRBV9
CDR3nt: TGTGCCAGCAGCGTAGGGAGTTTTAATGAAAAACTGTTTTTT
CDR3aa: CASSVGSFNEKLFF

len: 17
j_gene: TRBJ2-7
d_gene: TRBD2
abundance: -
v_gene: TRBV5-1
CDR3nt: TGCGCCAGCACCCCCCGGCCCGGGACTAGCGGTTCCTACGAGCAGTACTTC
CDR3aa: CASTPRPGTSGSYEQYF

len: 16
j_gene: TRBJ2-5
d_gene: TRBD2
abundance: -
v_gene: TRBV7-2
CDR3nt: TGTGCCAGCAGCTTAGGAGTAGCGGGAGGTCAGGAGACCCAGTACTTC
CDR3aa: CASSLGVAGGQETQYF

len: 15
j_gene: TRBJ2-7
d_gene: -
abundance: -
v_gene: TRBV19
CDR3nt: TGTGCCAGTAGGAAGGACGGATTAGGGTCCTACGAGCAGTACTTC
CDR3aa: CASRKDGLGSYEQYF

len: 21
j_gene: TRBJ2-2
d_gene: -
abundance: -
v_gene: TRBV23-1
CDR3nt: TGCGCCAGCAGTCAATTAGGGGTTCGGGGACACGGACCGTATCTCACCGGGGAGCTGTTTTTT
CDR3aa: CASSQLGVRGHGPYLTGELFF

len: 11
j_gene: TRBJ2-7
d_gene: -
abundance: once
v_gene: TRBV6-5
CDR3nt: TGTGCCAGCGGTCAGCTCTACGAGCAGTACTTC
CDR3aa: CASGQLYEQYF

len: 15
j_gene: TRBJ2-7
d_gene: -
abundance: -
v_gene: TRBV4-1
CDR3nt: TGCGCCAGCAGCCAAGATATGCAGGCGCGCTACGAGCAGTACTTC
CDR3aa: CASSQDMQARYEQYF

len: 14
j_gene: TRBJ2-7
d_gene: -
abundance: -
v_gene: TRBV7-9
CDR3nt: TGTGCCAGCAGCTTATCGACGGACTCCTACGAGCAGTACTTC
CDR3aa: CASSLSTDSYEQYF

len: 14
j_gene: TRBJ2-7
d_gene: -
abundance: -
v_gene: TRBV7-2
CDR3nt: TGTGCCAGCAGCTTAGCGCCAATGGACTACGAGCAGTACTTC
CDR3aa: CASSLAPMDYEQYF

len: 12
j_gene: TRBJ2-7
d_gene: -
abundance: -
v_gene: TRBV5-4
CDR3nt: TGTGCCAGCAGCTTGGACAACTACGAGCAGTACTTC
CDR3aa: CASSLDNYEQYF

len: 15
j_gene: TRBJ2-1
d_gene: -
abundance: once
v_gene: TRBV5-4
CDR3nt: TGTGCCAGCAGCTTGCTGACCTCCTCCCGGGATGAGCAGTTCTTC
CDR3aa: CASSLLTSSRDEQFF

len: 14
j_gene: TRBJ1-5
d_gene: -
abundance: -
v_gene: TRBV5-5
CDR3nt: TGTGCCAGCAGCTCAGGGGACGGCAATCAGCCCCAGCATTTT
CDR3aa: CASSSGDGNQPQHF

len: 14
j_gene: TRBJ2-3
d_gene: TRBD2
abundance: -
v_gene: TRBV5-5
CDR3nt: TGTGCATCTACCAGGCTAGCGGCCACAGATACGCAGTATTTT
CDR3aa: CASTRLAATDTQYF

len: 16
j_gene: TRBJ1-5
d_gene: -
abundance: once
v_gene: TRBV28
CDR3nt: TGTGCCAGCAGTCTCAGACAGGCGAAGACAAATCAGCCCCAGCATTTT
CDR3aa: CASSLRQAKTNQPQHF

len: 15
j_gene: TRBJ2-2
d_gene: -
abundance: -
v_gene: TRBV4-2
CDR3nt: TGTGCCAGCAGCCAAGTCTCCGTCAACACCGGGGAGCTGTTTTTT
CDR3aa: CASSQVSVNTGELFF

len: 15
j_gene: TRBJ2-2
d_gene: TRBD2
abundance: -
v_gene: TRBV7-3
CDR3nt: TGTGCCAGCAGCGTAGGGACTAGCGGCGCCGGGGAGCTGTTTTTT
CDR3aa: CASSVGTSGAGELFF

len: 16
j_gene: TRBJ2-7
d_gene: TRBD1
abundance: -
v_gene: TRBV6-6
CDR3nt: TGTGCCAGCAGGACGGTTAACCGGGACAGGCCCTACGAGCAGTACTTC
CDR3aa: CASRTVNRDRPYEQYF

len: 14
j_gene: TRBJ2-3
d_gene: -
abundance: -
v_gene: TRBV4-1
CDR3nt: TGCGCCAGCAGCCAAGTACTTCCCATGGATACGCAGTATTTT
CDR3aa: CASSQVLPMDTQYF

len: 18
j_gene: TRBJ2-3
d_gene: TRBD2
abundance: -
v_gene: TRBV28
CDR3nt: TGTGCCAGCAGCCCCGTGACTAGCGGGAGGGCCGGGACAGATACGCAGTATTTT
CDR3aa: CASSPVTSGRAGTDTQYF

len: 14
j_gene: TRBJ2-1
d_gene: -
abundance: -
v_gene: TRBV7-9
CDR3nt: TGTGCCAGCAGCTCAGGAGGTTCCTACAATGAGCAGTTCTTC
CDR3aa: CASSSGGSYNEQFF

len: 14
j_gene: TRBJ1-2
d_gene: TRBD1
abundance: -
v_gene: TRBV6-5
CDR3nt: TGTGCCAGCAGAGGGACAGGGATTAACTATGGCTACACCTTC
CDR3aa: CASRGTGINYGYTF

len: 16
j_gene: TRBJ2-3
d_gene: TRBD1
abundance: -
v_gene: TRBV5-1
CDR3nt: TGCGCCAGCAGCTCGACAGGGGGCTTGGGCACAGATACGCAGTATTTT
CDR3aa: CASSSTGGLGTDTQYF

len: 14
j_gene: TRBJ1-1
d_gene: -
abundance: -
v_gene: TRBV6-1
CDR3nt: TGTGCCAGCAGTGAGGCAGCTCTGAACACTGAAGCTTTCTTT
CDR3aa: CASSEAALNTEAFF

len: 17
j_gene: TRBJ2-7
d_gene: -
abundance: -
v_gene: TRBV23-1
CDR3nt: TGCGCCAGCAGTCAATCGTTTTTATCGCAGGACTCCTACGAGCAGTACTTC
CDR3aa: CASSQSFLSQDSYEQYF

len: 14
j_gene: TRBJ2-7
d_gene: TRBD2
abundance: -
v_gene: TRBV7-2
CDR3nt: TGTGCCAGCAGCTTAGATCGCGGGAGTTACGAGCAGTACTTC
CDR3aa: CASSLDRGSYEQYF

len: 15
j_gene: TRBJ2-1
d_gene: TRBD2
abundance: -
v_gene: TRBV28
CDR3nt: TGTGCCAGCAGTGGATTGGGGCAACTAGCGGGAGTCCCGTTCTTC
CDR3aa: CASSGLGQLAGVPFF

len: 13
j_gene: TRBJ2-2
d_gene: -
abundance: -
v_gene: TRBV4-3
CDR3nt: TGCGCCAGCAGCCTTACGATCACCGGGGAGCTGTTTTTT
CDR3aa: CASSLTITGELFF

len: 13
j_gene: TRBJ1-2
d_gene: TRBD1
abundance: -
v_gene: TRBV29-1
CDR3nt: TGCAGCACCGACGGACAGGGAGGTTATGGCTACACCTTC
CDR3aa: CSTDGQGGYGYTF

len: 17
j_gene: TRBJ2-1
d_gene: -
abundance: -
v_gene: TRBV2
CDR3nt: TGTGCCAGCAGAGGGCCGACCGGGACTCCTAAATACAATGAGCAGTTCTTC
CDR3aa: CASRGPTGTPKYNEQFF

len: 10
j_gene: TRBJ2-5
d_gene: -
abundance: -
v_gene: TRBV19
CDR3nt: TGTGCCAGTAGTACCGAGACCCAGTACTTC
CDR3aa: CASSTETQYF

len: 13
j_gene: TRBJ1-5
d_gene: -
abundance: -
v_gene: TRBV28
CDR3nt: TGTGCCAGCACCCCGATGGGGTGGGGGCCCCAGCATTTT
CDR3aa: CASTPMGWGPQHF

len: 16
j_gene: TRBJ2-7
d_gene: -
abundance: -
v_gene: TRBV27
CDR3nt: -
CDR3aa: CASSSSDRGATYEQYF

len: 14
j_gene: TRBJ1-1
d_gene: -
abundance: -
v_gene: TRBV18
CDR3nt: TGTGCCAGCTCACCGTCGACAATGAACACTGAAGCTTTCTTT
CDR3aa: CASSPSTMNTEAFF

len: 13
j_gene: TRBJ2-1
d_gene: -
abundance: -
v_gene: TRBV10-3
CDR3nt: TGTGCCATAAGCGGACAGCTTACCAATGAGCAGTTCTTC
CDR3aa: CAISGQLTNEQFF

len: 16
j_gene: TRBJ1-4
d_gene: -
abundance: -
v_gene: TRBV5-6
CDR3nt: TGTGCCAGCAGCTGGGGACCGCCACTCCCAAATGAAAAACTGTTTTTT
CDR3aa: CASSWGPPLPNEKLFF

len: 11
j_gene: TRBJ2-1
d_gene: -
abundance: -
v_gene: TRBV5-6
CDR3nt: TGTGCCAGCAGCTTGATCGGTGAGCAGTTCTTC
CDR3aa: CASSLIGEQFF

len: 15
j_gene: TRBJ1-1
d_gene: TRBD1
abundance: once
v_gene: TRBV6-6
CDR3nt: TGTGCCAGCAGTTTCGGACAGGGAGGCGGTGGTGAAGCTTTCTTT
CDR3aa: CASSFGQGGGGEAFF

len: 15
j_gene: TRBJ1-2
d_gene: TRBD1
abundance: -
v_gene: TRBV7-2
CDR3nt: TGTGCCAGCAGCTCATTTGGGACAGGGGTTAGTGGCTACACCTTC
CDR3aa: CASSSFGTGVSGYTF

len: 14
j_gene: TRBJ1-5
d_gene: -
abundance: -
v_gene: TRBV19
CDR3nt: TGTGCCAGTAGTCCGGTCGGTGGCAATCAGCCCCAGCATTTT
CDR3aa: CASSPVGGNQPQHF